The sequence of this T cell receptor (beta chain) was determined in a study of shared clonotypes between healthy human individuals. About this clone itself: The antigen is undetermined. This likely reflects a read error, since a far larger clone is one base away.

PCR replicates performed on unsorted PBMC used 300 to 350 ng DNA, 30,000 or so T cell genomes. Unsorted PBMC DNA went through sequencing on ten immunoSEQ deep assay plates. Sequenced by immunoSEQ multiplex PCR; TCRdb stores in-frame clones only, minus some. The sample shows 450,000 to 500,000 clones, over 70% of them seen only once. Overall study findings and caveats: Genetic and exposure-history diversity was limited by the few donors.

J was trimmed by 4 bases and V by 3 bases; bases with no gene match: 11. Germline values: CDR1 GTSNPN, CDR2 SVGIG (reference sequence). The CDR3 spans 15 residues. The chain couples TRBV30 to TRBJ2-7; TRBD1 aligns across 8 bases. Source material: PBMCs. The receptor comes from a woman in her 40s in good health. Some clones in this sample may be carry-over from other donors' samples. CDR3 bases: TGTGCCTGGAGGGGGGGACAGGTATTAAGGTACGAGCAGTACTTC. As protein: CAWRGGQVLRYEQYF.